The source of this T cell receptor beta chain is a study of identical twins. TCRdb processed the 5' RACE reads anew with MiXCR; each CDR3 protein has one entry. The data hold 1,800,000 or so distinct CDR3 sequences, with under 35% observed a single time. This CDR3 is built from 13 residues. CDR1 SGHRS and CDR2 YFSETQ come from the germline V gene. The germline V and J ends were trimmed by 4 bases and 4 bases, with 11 bases remaining between them. Sample: cord blood. The sequence was obtained from a newborn girl in good health. V gene TRBV5-1 combines with J gene TRBJ1-1; D unresolved. The CDR3 reads CASSSATATEAFF. The CDR3 bases are TGCGCCAGCAGCAGCGCGACGGCCACTGAAGCTTTCTTT.